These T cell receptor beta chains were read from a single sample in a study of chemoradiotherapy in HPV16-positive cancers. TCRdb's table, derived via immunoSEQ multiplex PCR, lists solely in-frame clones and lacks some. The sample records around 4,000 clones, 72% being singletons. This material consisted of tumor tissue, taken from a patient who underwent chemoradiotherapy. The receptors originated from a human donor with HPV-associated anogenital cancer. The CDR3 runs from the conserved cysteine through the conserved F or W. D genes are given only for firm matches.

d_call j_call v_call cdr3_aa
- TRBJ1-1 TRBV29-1 CSVRDMNTEAFF
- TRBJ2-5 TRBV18 CASSPLGLQETQYF
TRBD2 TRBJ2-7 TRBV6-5 CASSSSSGSSYEQYF
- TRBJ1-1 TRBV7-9 CASSRWLRLQNTEAFF
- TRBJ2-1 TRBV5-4 CASSLGRSSYNEQFF
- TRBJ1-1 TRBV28 CASSLPGRTEAFF
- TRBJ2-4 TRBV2 CASSGTEVGIQYF
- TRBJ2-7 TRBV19 CASTRVGGDTSYEQYF
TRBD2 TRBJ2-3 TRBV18 CASSPRAGGNTDTQYF
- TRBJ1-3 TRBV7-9 CASSQDGTGGNTIYF
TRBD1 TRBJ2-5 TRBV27 CASRGRDRDETQYF
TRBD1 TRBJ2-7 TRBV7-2 CASSLGQGAYEQYF
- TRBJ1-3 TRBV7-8 CASSLHGNTIYF
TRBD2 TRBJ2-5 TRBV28 CASSLNTGGRETQYF
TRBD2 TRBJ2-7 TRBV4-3 CASSQVGVAGEREQYF
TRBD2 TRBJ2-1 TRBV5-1 CASSSGRSIYNEQFF
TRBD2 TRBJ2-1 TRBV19 CASSTRGGRALEQFF
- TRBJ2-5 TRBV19 CASSTGPSSGETQYF
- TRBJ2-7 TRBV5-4 CASSLVGRGYEQYF
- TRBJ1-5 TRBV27 CASSSLDIRRNQPQHF
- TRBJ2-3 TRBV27 CASSLRRSTDTQYF
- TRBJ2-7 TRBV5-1 CASSEGLRSHEQYF